These 14 T cell receptor beta chains came from one sample sequenced in a study of CD8 T cells in ankylosing spondylitis (dated 2017 in TCRdb). Study-wide conclusions, independent of this receptor: A TCR beta motif of about 8 highly homologous amino acid variants appeared characteristic of blood from ankylosing spondylitis patients.

These receptors' antigens are unknown. Preparation of the library involved 5' RACE. TCRdb lists the instrument as Illumina HiSeq 2500. Using fastp at Q25 and MiXCR, TCRdb reprocessed the public reads and kept productive beta chains. Each CDR3 protein gets just one entry, which takes the most common genes and DNA from the rows behind it. This sample gives hundreds of thousands of distinct CDR3 sequences in total; under 20% of them show up just once. 1% of the sample is in the top ten clones. The sample comprised blood, either unsorted or a sorted T cell fraction (not recorded which). The receptors here all came from a male donor with ankylosing spondylitis.

Many counts were recorded for this clonotype. CDR3 sequence: CSTKPKGIRTGELFF. In DNA, the CDR3 is TGCAGTACAAAACCGAAGGGGATTCGGACCGGGGAGCTGTTTTTT. The chain joins TRBV20-1 to TRBJ2-2, with a tentative D call TRBD1 (5 bases). CDR3 size: 15 residues. Germline loops: CDR1 DFQATT, CDR2 SNEGSKA (reference sequence). V was shortened by 8 bases and J by 5 bases, with 21 bases between the two germline ends.

The chain joins TRBV28 to TRBJ1-1; tentative D call: TRBD1 (6 bases). The CDR3 runs 15 residues. The V end was cut by 5 bases, the J end by 1 base, with 14 bases between. From germline, CDR1 is MDHEN and CDR2 SYDVKM. The CDR3 loop reads CASSGLGAKNTEAFF. The CDR3 nucleotides read TGTGCCAGCAGTGGACTGGGGGCAAAGAACACTGAAGCTTTCTTT.

In its sample, this clonotype was seen a few times. V is TRBV6-8 and J is TRBJ2-3; 9 bases map to TRBD1. Unmatched junction bases numbered 12, after V lost 6 bases and J lost 2 bases. There are 17 residues in the CDR3. CDR1 and CDR2 (germline): MNHGY, SAAAGT. The CDR3, as DNA: TGTGCCAGCAGACACAACCTGGGACAGGGCAACACAGATACGCAGTATTTT. The encoded protein is CASRHNLGQGNTDTQYF.

A few counts support this clonotype. This chain uses TRBV12-3 or TRBV12-4 with TRBJ2-2; 7 bases align to TRBD2. Unmatched junction bases numbered 2, after V lost 2 bases and J lost 2 bases. The CDR3 length is 15 residues. The CDR3 DNA sequence: TGTGCCAGCAGTTTAAGACTAGCAAACACCGGGGAGCTGTTTTTT. Translating gives CASSLRLANTGELFF.

The J gene is TRBJ2-7, the V gene TRBV5-6, with 8 bases matching TRBD2. The germline V gene encodes CDR1 SGHDT and CDR2 YYEEEE. There are 16 residues in the CDR3. The V segment lost 2 bases and the J segment 6 bases; nucleotides outside the gene matches: 13. The CDR3 coding sequence is TGTGCCAGCAGCTTCGAGTTGACGGGAGGGTGGGGCGAGCAGTACTTC. Translated, it gives CASSFELTGGWGEQYF.

This clonotype occurred a few times. The chain joins TRBV7-6 to TRBJ2-3; D gene uncertain. V was pared by 0 bases and J by 3 bases, with 4 bases between. The CDR3 contains 13 residues. CDR1 SGHVS and CDR2 FNYEAQ come from the germline V gene. The CDR3 loop is CASSLALTDTQYF. The CDR3 DNA reads as TGTGCCAGCAGCTTAGCGCTGACAGATACGCAGTATTTT.

This clonotype was counted a few times. The chain joins TRBV5-5 to TRBJ1-6, with 9 bases fitting TRBD1. CDR1 and CDR2 from the germline V gene are SGHKS and YYEKEE (reference sequence). The ends lost 0 bases at V and 10 bases at J; junction bases unmatched: 2. The CDR3 extends over 14 amino acids. CDR3 DNA sequence: TGTGCCAGCAGCTTGGGGACAGGGGAGTCACCCCTCCACTTT. Residues: CASSLGTGESPLHF.

This clonotype was found a few times. This chain connects TRBV18 to TRBJ2-2; 7 bases map to TRBD1. CDR1 is KGHSH and CDR2 is LQKENI in the germline V gene. Losses at the gene ends were 3 bases for V and 3 bases for J; bases not matched to a gene: 4. The CDR3 loop spans 15 amino acids. CDR3 coding DNA: TGTGCCAGCTCACCGACAGGGTCTTACACCGGGGAGCTGTTTTTT. This translates into CASSPTGSYTGELFF. Together with reference TRBV18 and TRBJ2-2, the CDR3 gives the full variable domain: NAGVMQNPRHLVRRRGQEARLRCSPMKGHSHVYWYRQLPEEGLKFMVYLQKENIIDESGMPKERFSAEFPKEGPSILRIQQVVRGDSAAYFCASSPTGSYTGELFFGEGSRLTVL.

The rearrangement uses TRBV3-1 and TRBJ2-5; 8 positions match TRBD2. Germline loops: CDR1 LGHDT, CDR2 YNNKEL (reference sequence). The CDR3 has 16 residues. The trim removed 6 bases at V and 0 bases at J, leaving 9 bases unmatched. The CDR3 protein is CASSFRVGGDQETQYF. The CDR3 coding sequence is TGTGCCAGCAGTTTTAGGGTCGGGGGGGACCAAGAGACCCAGTACTTC.

This clonotype was counted a few times. The chain employs TRBV15 and TRBJ1-2; TRBD1 matches at 7 bases. With 1 base clipped from V and 6 bases from J, the junction kept 5 bases outside the gene matches. This CDR3 has 14 amino acids. Germline CDR1 reads LNHNV; CDR2 reads YYDKDF (reference sequence). DNA for the CDR3: TGTGCCACCAGCAGAGTGACAGGGTCGAATGGCTACACCTTC. Translated, it gives CATSRVTGSNGYTF.

The chain links TRBV24-1 to TRBJ2-3, with D unclear. Germline V gives CDR1 KGHDR, CDR2 SFDVKD. Trimming shortened V by 10 bases and J by 0 bases, and 10 bases separated the two germline ends. This CDR3 region has 13 residues. For the CDR3, the DNA is TGTGCCACTGCAGGTTCGAGCACAGATACGCAGTATTTT. This sequence encodes CATAGSSTDTQYF.

This chain connects TRBV9 to TRBJ2-7, with 7 bases aligning to TRBD1. J was trimmed by 5 bases and V by 0 bases; bases with no gene match: 14. Germline V gives CDR1 SGDLS, CDR2 YYNGEE. This CDR3 has 17 amino acids. CDR3 region: CASSVGLAGTALDEQYF. The CDR3 nucleotides read TGTGCCAGCAGCGTAGGACTCGCCGGGACAGCCTTAGACGAGCAGTACTTC.

This clonotype has a count of ten or more. The V and J genes are TRBV24-1 and TRBJ2-3; TRBD1 might be the D (6 bases). Trimming removed 7 bases at V and 5 bases at J, with 9 bases between. This CDR3 has 12 residues. The germline V gene encodes CDR1 KGHDR and CDR2 SFDVKD. The chain's CDR3 is CATSEGVDTQYF. The CDR3 DNA reads as TGTGCCACCAGCGAGGGGGTAGATACGCAGTATTTT.

This chain connects TRBV3-1 to TRBJ2-7; D not resolved. V shed 4 bases and J shed 1 base, with 14 bases lying between them. This CDR3 is 15 amino acids long. Germline V gene data show CDR1 as LGHDT and CDR2 as YNNKEL (reference sequence). The CDR3 is CASSRTPSSSYEQYF. The CDR3, as DNA: TGTGCCAGCAGCCGGACGCCGTCCTCTTCCTACGAGCAGTACTTC.